These 25 T cell receptor beta chains originate from one sample sequenced in a study of shared clonotypes between healthy human individuals. Sequenced by immunoSEQ multiplex PCR; TCRdb stores in-frame clones only, minus some. In the table there are a few million clones, approximately 95% of which are singletons. The sample was naive CD4+ T cells from PBMCs. As to subset: CD45RA+ positively selected. Receptors originate from a man younger than 35 in good health. Some clones in this sample may be carry-over from other donors' samples.

The CDR3 bases are TGTGCCAGCAGCCCCTCGGGGGGAAACAGGGGGCAGCAGTACTTC. Translating it yields CASSPSGGNRGQQYF. The chain carries TRBV7-9 and TRBJ2-7, with TRBD1 identical over 9 bases. V lost 5 bases and J lost 8; bases outside the gene matches: 13. Germline V gene lookup returns CDR1 SEHNR and CDR2 FQNEAQ (reference sequence). CDR3 length: 15 amino acids.

The chain joins TRBV5-1 to TRBJ2-4, with D maybe TRBD2 (5 bases). The CDR3 extends over 14 amino acids. V lost 1 base to trimming and J lost 8 bases, with 13 bases between them. Germline loops: CDR1 SGHRS, CDR2 YFSETQ. The CDR3 here is CASSLPGMEDIQYF. The CDR3 DNA reads as TGCGCCAGCAGCTTGCCGGGGATGGAGGACATTCAGTACTTC.

The chain has TRBV5-4 and TRBJ1-1; maybe TRBD1 (5 bases). CDR1 is SGHNT and CDR2 is YYREEE in the germline V gene (reference sequence). The CDR3 length is 14 residues. The ends were cut back, 2 bases at V and 2 bases at J, with 10 bases in the middle. CDR3 nucleotide sequence: TGTGCCAGCAGCTTCCCCGGGGCTAACACTGAAGCTTTCTTT. It encodes CASSFPGANTEAFF.

V usage is TRBV9 and J usage is TRBJ1-2, with 8 bases lining up with TRBD1. The CDR3 totals 15 residues. The germline V gene encodes CDR1 SGDLS and CDR2 YYNGEE. V lost 0 bases to trimming and J lost 6 bases; unmatched junction nucleotides: 7. The DNA for the CDR3 is TGTGCCAGCAGCGTAGAGCCTAGGACAGGGAATGGCTACACCTTC. This sequence encodes CASSVEPRTGNGYTF.

This clone was counted only a few times. V and J are TRBV6-5 and TRBJ1-3; TRBD1 matches at 8 bases. V was clipped by 6 bases and J by 6 bases; unmatched bases: 10. This CDR3 has 15 amino acids. Looked up from germline, CDR1 is MNHEY and CDR2 is SVGAGI. The CDR3 protein is CASSSTGVGANTIYF. CDR3 nucleotide sequence: TGTGCCAGCAGCTCGACAGGGGTTGGAGCAAACACCATATATTTT.

This chain joins TRBV9 and TRBJ2-7, with D hard to call. Germline CDR1 is SGDLS and CDR2 is YYNGEE. V was trimmed by 0 bases and J by 1 base, leaving 14 bases between them. The CDR3 is made up of 16 amino acids. In nucleotides, the CDR3 is TGTGCCAGCAGCGTAGGAGGCGCAGCGCTATCCTACGAGCAGTACTTC. It codes for CASSVGGAALSYEQYF.

The J gene is TRBJ2-7, the V gene TRBV27; D possibly uses TRBD1 or TRBD2 (5 bases each). Germline lookup yields CDR1 MNHEY and CDR2 SMNVEV (reference sequence). Deletions cut 5 bases from V and 3 bases from J, with 17 bases between. The CDR3 is 15 amino acids. The CDR3 sequence: CASSPSGPKDYEQYF. CDR3 in DNA: TGTGCCAGCAGTCCCTCGGGACCGAAAGACTACGAGCAGTACTTC.

The CDR3: CASSPPGGLAMDTQYF. In nucleotides, the CDR3 is TGTGCCAGCTCACCACCAGGCGGACTAGCGATGGATACGCAGTATTTT. The chain recombines TRBV18 with TRBJ2-3; 9 bases are a match to TRBD2. The CDR3 length is 16 residues. The germline V gene encodes CDR1 KGHSH and CDR2 LQKENI. With 0 bases clipped from V and 6 bases from J, the junction kept 7 bases outside the gene matches.

The rearrangement uses TRBV2 and TRBJ1-1, with TRBD1 identical over 8 bases. The J segment lost 5 bases and the V segment lost 5 bases, leaving 10 bases of the junction unmatched. Germline V gene lookup returns CDR1 SNHLY and CDR2 FYNNEI. The CDR3 contains 15 residues. CDR3 nucleotide sequence: TGTGCCAGCAGTACGGGACAGGCTCCGGGGACTGAAGCTTTCTTT. It codes for CASSTGQAPGTEAFF.

The chain couples TRBV5-1 to TRBJ1-1; D ambiguous. The germline V gene has CDR1 SGHRS and CDR2 YFSETQ. V was pared by 2 bases and J by 4 bases, with 12 bases between. The CDR3 has 14 amino acids. As DNA, the CDR3 is TGCGCCAGCAGCTTTGTGGTGGGTGGCACTGAAGCTTTCTTT. This translates into CASSFVVGGTEAFF.

Only one count was recorded for this clone. This chain connects TRBV11-3 to TRBJ1-2, with TRBD1 identical over 8 bases. The CDR3 contains 16 residues. The germline V gene encodes CDR1 SGHNT and CDR2 YENEEA. Trimming removed 5 bases from V and 5 bases from J; junction bases left unmatched: 13. In DNA form, the CDR3 reads TGTGCCAGCAGCACACGCTTCGGGGACAGGCAGTATGGCTACACCTTC. This translates into CASSTRFGDRQYGYTF.

J is TRBJ1-1 and V is TRBV11-3, with D unresolved. This CDR3 comprises 13 residues. Germline CDR1 is SGHNT and CDR2 is YENEEA. The ends were cut back, 5 bases at V and 2 bases at J, with 9 bases in the middle. DNA for the CDR3: TGTGCCAGCAGCCTAGGATTTAACACTGAAGCTTTCTTT. Translated: CASSLGFNTEAFF.

The rearrangement links TRBV19 to TRBJ1-2, with D unclear. Trimming took 3 bases from V and 8 from J, leaving 7 bases between them. Germline lookup yields CDR1 LNHDA and CDR2 SQIVND (reference sequence). CDR3 length: 11 amino acids. This CDR3 is CASSIKWGYTF. The CDR3 region has the DNA TGTGCCAGTAGTATTAAATGGGGCTACACCTTC.

The gene calls are TRBV5-1 and TRBJ1-2, with D possibly being TRBD1 (6 bases). V lost 4 bases, J lost 0 bases, and 13 bases lay in between. This CDR3 has 15 residues. CDR1 and CDR2 (germline): SGHRS, YFSETQ. In nucleotides, the CDR3 is TGCGCCAGCAGCAAGACAGGCGAAGCTAACTATGGCTACACCTTC. Amino acids: CASSKTGEANYGYTF.

The rearrangement joins TRBV7-3 to TRBJ2-7; the match to TRBD1 covers 8 bases. The germline gives CDR1 SGHTA, CDR2 FQGTGA. The V and J ends lost 5 bases and 5 bases, in that order; junction bases with no gene match: 8. The CDR3 is 14 amino acids. The CDR3 region is CASSPLDRVDEQYF. CDR3 in DNA: TGTGCCAGCAGCCCCTTGGACAGGGTCGACGAGCAGTACTTC.

The rearrangement uses TRBV5-1 and TRBJ2-1; 8 bases align to TRBD1. The CDR3 loop spans 15 amino acids. Germline-derived CDR1 and CDR2 are SGHRS and YFSETQ. V lost 0 bases, J lost 9 bases, and 8 bases stayed unmatched. CDR3 sequence (DNA): TGCGCCAGCAGCTTGGCTCCCGGACAGGGTAGTGAGCAGTTCTTC. This sequence encodes CASSLAPGQGSEQFF.

The chain has TRBV5-1 and TRBJ2-1; unclear D gene. The CDR3 contains 13 residues. Trimming pared 4 bases from V and 5 bases from J, leaving 10 bases between. Germline CDR1 SGHRS, CDR2 YFSETQ. CDR3 nucleotide sequence: TGCGCCAGCAGCCCCCCAAAGAACAATGAGCAGTTCTTC. This encodes CASSPPKNNEQFF.

The J gene is TRBJ1-1, the V gene TRBV18; D is perhaps TRBD1 (6 bases). Germline loops: CDR1 KGHSH, CDR2 LQKENI. The V gene lost 3 bases and the J gene lost 10 bases, with 12 bases spanning the gap. This CDR3 has 12 residues. The CDR3 region is CASSPADRSAFF. The CDR3 DNA follows: TGTGCCAGCTCACCCGCAGACAGGTCAGCTTTCTTT.

The chain employs TRBV19 and TRBJ2-2; D remains unclear. V shed 3 bases and J shed 9 bases, with 17 bases lying between them. CDR3 length: 15 residues. Germline V lookup: CDR1 LNHDA, CDR2 SQIVND (reference sequence). This chain's CDR3 is CASSIRLPGSRELFF. The DNA of the CDR3 is TGTGCCAGTAGTATTCGGCTCCCGGGTAGTCGGGAGCTGTTTTTT.

A remark on this clone: The identical CDR3 is also encoded by other nucleotide sequences in the sample. This chain joins TRBV7-9 and TRBJ1-5, with a possible D match to TRBD1 (5 bases). The CDR3 covers 14 residues. Deletions cut 4 bases from V and 0 bases from J, with 7 bases between. CDR1 and CDR2 from the germline V gene are SEHNR and FQNEAQ (reference sequence). As DNA, the CDR3 is TGTGCCAGCAGCTCCAGGGATAGCAATCAGCCCCAGCATTTT. Amino acid sequence: CASSSRDSNQPQHF.

The chain joins TRBV29-1 to TRBJ1-2; the D is unclear. CDR1 SQVTM and CDR2 ANQGSEA come from the germline V gene. With 0 bases removed from V and 4 bases from J, the gap between germline ends came to 6 bases. The length of the CDR3 is 12 residues. DNA of the CDR3: TGCAGCGTTGAAGATCAGGTCTATGGCTACACCTTC. Translating it yields CSVEDQVYGYTF.

This sequence joins TRBV10-3 and TRBJ2-7; TRBD1 matches 9 bases. With V trimmed by 8 bases and J by 0 bases, 8 bases remained unmatched. The germline V gene has CDR1 ENHRY and CDR2 SYGVKD. The CDR3 spans 15 residues. CDR3 coding DNA: TGTGCCATCGGCGGACAGGGGCTGAGCTCCTACGAGCAGTACTTC. Its translation is CAIGGQGLSSYEQYF.

This sequence joins TRBV27 and TRBJ2-3, with 10 bases identical to TRBD2. The length of the CDR3 is 16 residues. Germline loops: CDR1 MNHEY, CDR2 SMNVEV (reference sequence). J was trimmed by 2 bases and V by 5 bases; bases with no gene match: 7. The CDR3 loop is CASSMLAGGPTDTQYF. The DNA of the CDR3 is TGTGCCAGCAGTATGTTAGCGGGAGGCCCCACAGATACGCAGTATTTT.

The gene calls are TRBV7-2 and TRBJ2-5; TRBD1 or TRBD2 may be the D gene (6 bases each). Per the germline V gene, CDR1 is SGHTA and CDR2 is FQGNSA. The CDR3 is made up of 15 amino acids. V dropped 5 bases and J dropped 1 base, with 14 bases sitting between them. CDR3 DNA sequence: TGTGCCAGCAGCACAAGGGGGGTCACCCAAGAGACCCAGTACTTC. It is translated as CASSTRGVTQETQYF.

The chain employs TRBV5-1 and TRBJ2-3; 10 bases align to TRBD2. Trimming removed 3 bases from V and 3 bases from J; junction bases left unmatched: 4. Germline loops: CDR1 SGHRS, CDR2 YFSETQ. The CDR3 length is 15 residues. The CDR3 DNA is TGCGCCAGCAGCTGGAGGACTAGCGGAACAGATACGCAGTATTTT. Translating it yields CASSWRTSGTDTQYF. The entire variable domain, with the rest obtained from reference TRBV5-1 and TRBJ2-3, is as follows: KAGVTQTPRYLIKTRGQQVTLSCSPISGHRSVSWYQQTPGQGLQFLFEYFSETQRNKGNFPGRFSGRQFSNSRSEMNVSTLELGDSALYLCASSWRTSGTDTQYFGPGTRLTVL.